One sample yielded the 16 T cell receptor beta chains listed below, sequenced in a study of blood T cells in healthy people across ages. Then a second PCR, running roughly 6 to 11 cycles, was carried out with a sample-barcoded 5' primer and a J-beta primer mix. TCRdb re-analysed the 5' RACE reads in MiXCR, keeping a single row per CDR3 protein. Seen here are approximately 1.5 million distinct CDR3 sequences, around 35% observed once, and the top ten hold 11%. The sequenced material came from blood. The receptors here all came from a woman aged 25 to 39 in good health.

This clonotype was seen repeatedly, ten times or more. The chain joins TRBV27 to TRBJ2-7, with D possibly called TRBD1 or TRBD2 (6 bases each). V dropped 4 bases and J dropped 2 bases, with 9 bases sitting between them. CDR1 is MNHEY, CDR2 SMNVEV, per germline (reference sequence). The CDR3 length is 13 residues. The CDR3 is CASSYGGPYEQYF. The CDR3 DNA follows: TGTGCCAGCAGTTACGGGGGCCCCTACGAGCAGTACTTC.

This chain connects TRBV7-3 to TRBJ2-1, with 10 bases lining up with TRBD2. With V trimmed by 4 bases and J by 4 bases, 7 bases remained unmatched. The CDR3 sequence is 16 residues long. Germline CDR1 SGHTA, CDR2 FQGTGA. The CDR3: CASSSYSGGQYNEQFF. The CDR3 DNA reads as TGTGCCAGCAGCTCGTATAGCGGGGGGCAGTACAATGAGCAGTTCTTC.

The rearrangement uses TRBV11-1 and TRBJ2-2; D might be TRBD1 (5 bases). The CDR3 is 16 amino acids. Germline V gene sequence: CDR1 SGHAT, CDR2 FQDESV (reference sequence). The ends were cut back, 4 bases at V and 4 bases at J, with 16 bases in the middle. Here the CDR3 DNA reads TGTGCCAGCAGCTCCCCCTTAGGTAGGGGCACCGGGGAGCTGTTTTTT. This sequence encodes CASSSPLGRGTGELFF.

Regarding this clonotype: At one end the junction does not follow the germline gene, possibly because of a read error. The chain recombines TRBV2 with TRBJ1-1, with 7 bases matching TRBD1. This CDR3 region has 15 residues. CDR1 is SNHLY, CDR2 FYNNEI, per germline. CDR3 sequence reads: CAGSLRDSLNTEAFF. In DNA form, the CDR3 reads TGTGCCGGCAGTCTCCGGGACAGCTTGAACACTGAAGCTTTCTTT.

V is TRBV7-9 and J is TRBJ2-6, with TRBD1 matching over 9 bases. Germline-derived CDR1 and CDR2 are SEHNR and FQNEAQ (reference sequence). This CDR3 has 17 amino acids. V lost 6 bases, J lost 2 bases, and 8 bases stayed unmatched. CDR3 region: CASSPGTGLPGANVLTF. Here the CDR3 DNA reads TGTGCCAGCAGTCCCGGGACAGGGCTCCCTGGGGCCAACGTCCTGACTTTC. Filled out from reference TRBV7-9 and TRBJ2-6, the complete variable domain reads DTGVSQNPRHKITKRGQNVTFRCDPISEHNRLYWYRQTLGQGPEFLTYFQNEAQLEKSRLLSDRFSAERPKGSFSTLEIQRTEQGDSAMYLCASSPGTGLPGANVLTFGAGSRLTVL.

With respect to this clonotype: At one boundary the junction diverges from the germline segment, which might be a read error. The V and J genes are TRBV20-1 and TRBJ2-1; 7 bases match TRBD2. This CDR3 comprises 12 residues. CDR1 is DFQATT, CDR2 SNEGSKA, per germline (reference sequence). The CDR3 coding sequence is TGCGGTGCTAGGCGGGGGTCCAATGAGCAGTTCTTC. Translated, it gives CGARRGSNEQFF.

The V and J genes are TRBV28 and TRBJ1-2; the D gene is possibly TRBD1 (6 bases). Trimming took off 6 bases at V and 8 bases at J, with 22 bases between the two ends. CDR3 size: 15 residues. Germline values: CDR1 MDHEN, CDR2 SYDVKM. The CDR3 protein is CASRPDRLQDDGYTF. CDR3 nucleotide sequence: TGTGCCAGCAGACCCGACAGGCTCCAGGATGACGGCTACACCTTC.

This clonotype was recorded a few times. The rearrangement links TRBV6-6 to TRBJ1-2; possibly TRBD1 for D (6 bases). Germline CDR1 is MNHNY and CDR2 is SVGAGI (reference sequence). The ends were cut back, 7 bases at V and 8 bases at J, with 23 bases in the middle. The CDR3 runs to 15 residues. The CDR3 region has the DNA TGTGCCAGCAATAACAAAGACCTGGGACAACCCGGCTACACCTTC. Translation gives CASNNKDLGQPGYTF.

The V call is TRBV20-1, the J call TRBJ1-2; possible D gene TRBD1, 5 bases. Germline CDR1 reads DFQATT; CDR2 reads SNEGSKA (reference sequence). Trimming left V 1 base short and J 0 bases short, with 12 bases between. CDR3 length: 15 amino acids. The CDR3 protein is CSARVRDGPNYGYTF. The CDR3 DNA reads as TGCAGTGCTAGAGTTCGGGACGGTCCTAACTATGGCTACACCTTC.

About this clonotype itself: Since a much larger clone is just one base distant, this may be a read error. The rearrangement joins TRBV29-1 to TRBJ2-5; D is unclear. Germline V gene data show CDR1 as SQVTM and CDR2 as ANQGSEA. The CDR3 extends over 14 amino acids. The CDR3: CSVEGGNLQGTQYF. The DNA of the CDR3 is TGCAGCGTTGAAGGAGGAAACCTCCAAGGGACCCAGTACTTC.

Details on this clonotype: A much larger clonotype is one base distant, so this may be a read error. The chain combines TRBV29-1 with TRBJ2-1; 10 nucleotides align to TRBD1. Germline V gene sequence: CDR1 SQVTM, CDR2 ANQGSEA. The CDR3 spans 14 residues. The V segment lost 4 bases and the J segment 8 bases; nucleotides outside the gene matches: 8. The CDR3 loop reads CSVVPGQGLDEQFF. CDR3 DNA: TGCAGCGTTGTGCCGGGACAGGGGTTGGATGAGCAGTTCTTC.

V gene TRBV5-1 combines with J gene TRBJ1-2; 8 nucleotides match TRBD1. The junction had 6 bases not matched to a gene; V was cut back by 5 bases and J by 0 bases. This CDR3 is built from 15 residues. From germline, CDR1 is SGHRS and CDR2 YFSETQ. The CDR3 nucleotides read TGCGCCAGCAGACGAGAACAGGGGGCTAACTATGGCTACACCTTC. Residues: CASRREQGANYGYTF.

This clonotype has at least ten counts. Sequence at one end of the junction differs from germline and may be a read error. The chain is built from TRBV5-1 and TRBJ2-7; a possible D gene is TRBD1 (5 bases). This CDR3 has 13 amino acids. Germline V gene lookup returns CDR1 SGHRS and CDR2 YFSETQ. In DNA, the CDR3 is TGTGCCAGCAGCCTGACAGCGTCCTACGAGCAGTACTTC. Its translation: CASSLTASYEQYF.

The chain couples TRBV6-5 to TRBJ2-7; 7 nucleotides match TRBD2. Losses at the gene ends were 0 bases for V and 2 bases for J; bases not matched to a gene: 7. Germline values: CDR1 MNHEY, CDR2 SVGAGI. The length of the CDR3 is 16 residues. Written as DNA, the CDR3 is TGTGCCAGCAGTTACTCCATGGCTAGCGGTACCTACGAGCAGTACTTC. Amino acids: CASSYSMASGTYEQYF.

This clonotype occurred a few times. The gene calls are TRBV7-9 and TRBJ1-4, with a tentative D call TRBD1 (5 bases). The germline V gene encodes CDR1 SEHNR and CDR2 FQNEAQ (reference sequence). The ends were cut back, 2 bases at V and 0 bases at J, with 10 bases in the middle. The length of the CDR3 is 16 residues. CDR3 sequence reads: CASSLPGPPTNEKLFF. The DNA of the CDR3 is TGTGCCAGCAGCTTACCGGGACCGCCAACTAATGAAAAACTGTTTTTT.

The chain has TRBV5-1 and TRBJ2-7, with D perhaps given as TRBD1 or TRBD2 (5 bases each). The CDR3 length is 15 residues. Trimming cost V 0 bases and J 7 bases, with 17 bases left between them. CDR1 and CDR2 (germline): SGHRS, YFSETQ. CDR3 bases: TGCGCCAGCAGCTTGGCCCGGGGCCCCTCTACGGAGCAGTACTTC. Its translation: CASSLARGPSTEQYF. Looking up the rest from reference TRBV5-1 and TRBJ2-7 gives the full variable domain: KAGVTQTPRYLIKTRGQQVTLSCSPISGHRSVSWYQQTPGQGLQFLFEYFSETQRNKGNFPGRFSGRQFSNSRSEMNVSTLELGDSALYLCASSLARGPSTEQYFGPGTRLTVT.